This T cell receptor (beta chain) was obtained from a study of early T cells in non-severe SARS-CoV-2 infection. Study at large: Investigators sequenced bulk RNA drawn from unsorted whole blood, and chains remained unpaired.

Concerning this clonotype: As yet, its antigen is unknown.

This CDR3 has 15 amino acids. V shed 6 bases, J shed 7 bases, and the junction held 8 bases outside the gene matches. The germline V gene encodes CDR1 SNHLY and CDR2 FYNNEI. Study-level findings and limits: Lookups in VDJdb leaned toward anti-spike CD8 responses and missed private and CD4 specificities.

The TCR library protocol was used to attach unique molecular identifiers. These identifiers were attached to individual cDNA molecules. TCRdb ran MiXCR on the 5' RACE reads and lists one entry per CDR3 protein. The sample shows around 25,000 distinct CDR3 sequences, roughly 6% of them seen only once. The receptor was derived from an adult who was a healthcare worker with PCR-confirmed SARS-CoV-2 infection or an uninfected control (not recorded which). V gene TRBV2 combines with J gene TRBJ1-6, with 8 positions matching TRBD1. The sequencing sample was made of whole blood. The CDR3 DNA is TGTGCCAGCAGCGCCAGGACAGGGTCGAATTCACCCCTCCACTTT. Protein product: CASSARTGSNSPLHF.